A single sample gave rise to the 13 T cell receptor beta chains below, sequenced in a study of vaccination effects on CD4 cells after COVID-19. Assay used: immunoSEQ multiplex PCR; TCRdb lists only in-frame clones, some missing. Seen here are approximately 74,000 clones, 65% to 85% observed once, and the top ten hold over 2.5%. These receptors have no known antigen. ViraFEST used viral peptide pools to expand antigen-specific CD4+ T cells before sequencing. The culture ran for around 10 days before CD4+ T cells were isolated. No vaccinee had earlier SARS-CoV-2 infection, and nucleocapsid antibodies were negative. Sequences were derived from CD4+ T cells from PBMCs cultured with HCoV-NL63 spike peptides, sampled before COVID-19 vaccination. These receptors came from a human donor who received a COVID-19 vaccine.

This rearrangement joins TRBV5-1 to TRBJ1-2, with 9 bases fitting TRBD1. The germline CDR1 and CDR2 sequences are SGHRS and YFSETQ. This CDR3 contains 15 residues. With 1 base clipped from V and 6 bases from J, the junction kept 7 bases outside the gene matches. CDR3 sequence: CASSLLQGQGDGYTF. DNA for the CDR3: TGCGCCAGCAGCTTGCTTCAGGGACAGGGCGATGGCTACACCTTC.

The CDR3 here is CASSLPGGNTEAFF. In nucleotides, the CDR3 is TGCGCCAGCAGCTTGCCGGGCGGGAACACTGAAGCTTTCTTT. This chain links TRBV5-1 with TRBJ1-1; no clear D gene. Germline loops: CDR1 SGHRS, CDR2 YFSETQ. With 1 base removed from V and 1 base from J, the gap between germline ends came to 8 bases. This CDR3 region has 14 residues.

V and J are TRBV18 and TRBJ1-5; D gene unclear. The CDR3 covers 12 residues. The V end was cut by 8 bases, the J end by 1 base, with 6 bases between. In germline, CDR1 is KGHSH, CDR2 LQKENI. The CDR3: CASSDSNQPQHF. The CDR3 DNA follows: TGTGCCAGCAGCGACAGCAATCAGCCCCAGCATTTT.

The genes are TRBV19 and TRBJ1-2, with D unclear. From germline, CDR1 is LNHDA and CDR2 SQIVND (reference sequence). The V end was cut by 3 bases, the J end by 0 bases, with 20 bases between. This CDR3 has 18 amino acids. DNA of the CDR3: TGTGCCAGTAGTATGTCACCAGGTCGGCCTGGGGCTAACTATGGCTACACCTTC. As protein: CASSMSPGRPGANYGYTF.

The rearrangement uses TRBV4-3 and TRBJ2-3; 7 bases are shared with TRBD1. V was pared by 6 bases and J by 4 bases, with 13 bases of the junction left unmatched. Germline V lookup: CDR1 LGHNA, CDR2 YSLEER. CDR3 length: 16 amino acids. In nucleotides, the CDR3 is TGCGCCAGCAGTCAACATTCCCGGGACAGCGCAGATACGCAGTATTTT. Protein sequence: CASSQHSRDSADTQYF.

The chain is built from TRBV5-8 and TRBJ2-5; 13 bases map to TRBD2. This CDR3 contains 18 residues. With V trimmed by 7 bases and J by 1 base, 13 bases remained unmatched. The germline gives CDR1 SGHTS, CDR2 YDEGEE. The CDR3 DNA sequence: TGTGCCAGCCCTTCCGCCCCTTGGACTAGCGGGGGCCAAGAGACCCAGTACTTC. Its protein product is CASPSAPWTSGGQETQYF.

CDR3 loop: CASSEVAKIGDTQYF. CDR3 sequence (DNA): TGTGCCAGCAGTGAGGTAGCCAAAATCGGGGATACGCAGTATTTT. The chain couples TRBV6-4 to TRBJ2-3; D gene uncertain. Germline values: CDR1 MRHNA, CDR2 SNTAGT. The CDR3 has 15 residues. The V end lost 3 bases, the J end lost 6 bases, and 16 bases lay between the germline ends.

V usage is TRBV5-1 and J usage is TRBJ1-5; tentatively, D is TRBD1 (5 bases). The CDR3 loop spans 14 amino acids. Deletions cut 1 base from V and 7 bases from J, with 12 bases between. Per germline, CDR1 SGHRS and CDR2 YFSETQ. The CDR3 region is CASSLRSGSQPQHF. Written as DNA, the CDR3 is TGCGCCAGCAGCTTGCGGTCAGGGAGCCAGCCCCAGCATTTT.

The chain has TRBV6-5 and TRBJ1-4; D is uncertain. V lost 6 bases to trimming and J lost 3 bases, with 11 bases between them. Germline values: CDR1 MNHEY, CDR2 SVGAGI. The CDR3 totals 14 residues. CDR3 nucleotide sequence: TGTGCCAGCAGGTTCCAGACGGCTAATGAAAAACTGTTTTTT. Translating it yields CASRFQTANEKLFF.

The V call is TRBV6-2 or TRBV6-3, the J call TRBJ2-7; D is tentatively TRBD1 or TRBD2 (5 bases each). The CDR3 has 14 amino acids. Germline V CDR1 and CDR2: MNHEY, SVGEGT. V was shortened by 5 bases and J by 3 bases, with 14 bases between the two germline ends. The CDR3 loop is CASSRDGGFYEQYV. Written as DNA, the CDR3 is TGTGCCAGCAGTCGGGACGGAGGTTTCTACGAGCAGTACGTC.

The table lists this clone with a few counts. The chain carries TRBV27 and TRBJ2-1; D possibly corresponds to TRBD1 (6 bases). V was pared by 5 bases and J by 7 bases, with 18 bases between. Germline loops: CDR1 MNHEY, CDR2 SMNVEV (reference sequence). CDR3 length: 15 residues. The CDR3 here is CASSPQGRAVNEQFF. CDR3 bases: TGTGCCAGCAGTCCGCAGGGGAGAGCCGTGAATGAGCAGTTCTTC.

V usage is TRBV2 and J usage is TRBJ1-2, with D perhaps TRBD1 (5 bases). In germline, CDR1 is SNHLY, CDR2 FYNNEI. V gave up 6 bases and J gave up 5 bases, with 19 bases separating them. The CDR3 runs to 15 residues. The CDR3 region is CASRGFREWGYGYTF. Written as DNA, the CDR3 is TGTGCCAGCAGGGGATTTAGGGAGTGGGGGTATGGCTACACCTTC.

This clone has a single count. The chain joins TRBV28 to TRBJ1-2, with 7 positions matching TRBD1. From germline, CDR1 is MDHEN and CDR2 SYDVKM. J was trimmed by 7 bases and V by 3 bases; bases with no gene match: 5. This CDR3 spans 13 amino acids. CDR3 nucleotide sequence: TGTGCCAGCAGTTTTTTGAGGGGGCTTGGCTACACCTTC. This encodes CASSFLRGLGYTF.